This T cell receptor beta chain was recovered during a study of T cells after somatic rescue of genetic block (dated by TCRdb to 2018 to 2021). About the investigation overall: The study assessed how robust, over the long term, a T-cell system was when the system had developed through somatic rescue of a genetic block in T-cell development.

The germline V gene yields WSHSY for CDR1 and SAAADI for CDR2. V loses 2 bases, J loses 5 bases, and the germline ends lie 13 bases apart. Including the terminal cysteine and phenylalanine, the CDR3 comprises 15 residues. The kept DNA is CDR3 alone, 45 bases in frame from the first base. For this clone: What antigen it recognizes has not been identified. Base qualities are not at hand, and no much larger clone is one base apart.

Libraries were constructed by the immunoSEQ multiplex PCR assay. Sourced from immuneACCESS, this table was stored by TCRdb with only in-frame sequences that have V and J called. A share of the clones is absent; for the studies checked, an unresolved V gene accounts for under half, and the remainder has no known explanation. The sample table lists about 88,000 clones, 85% to 90% of them with a count of one. The top ten clones comprise about 1.5% of the sample. The chain links TRBV10-2 with TRBJ1-5; TRBD1 is possibly the D segment (6 matching bases). Sequenced: peripheral blood mononuclear cells (PBMCs). The origin of this receptor is a woman aged 18-29 years. The CDR3 protein is CASSELAGAYQPQHF. The DNA is as follows: TGCGCCAGCAGTGAGCTCGCAGGGGCATATCAGCCCCAGCATTTT.